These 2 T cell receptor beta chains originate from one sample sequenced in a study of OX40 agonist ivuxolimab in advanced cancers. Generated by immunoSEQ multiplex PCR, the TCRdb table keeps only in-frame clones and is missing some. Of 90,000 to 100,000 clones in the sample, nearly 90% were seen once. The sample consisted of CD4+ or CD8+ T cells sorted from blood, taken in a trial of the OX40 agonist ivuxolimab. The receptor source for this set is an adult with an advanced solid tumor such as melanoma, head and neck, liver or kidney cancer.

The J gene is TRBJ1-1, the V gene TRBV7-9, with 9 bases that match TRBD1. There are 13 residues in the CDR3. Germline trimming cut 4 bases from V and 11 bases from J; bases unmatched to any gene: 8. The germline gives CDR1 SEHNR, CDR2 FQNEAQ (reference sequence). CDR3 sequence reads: CASSYLQGATAFF. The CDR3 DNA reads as TGTGCCAGCAGCTACCTACAGGGGGCGACGGCTTTCTTT.

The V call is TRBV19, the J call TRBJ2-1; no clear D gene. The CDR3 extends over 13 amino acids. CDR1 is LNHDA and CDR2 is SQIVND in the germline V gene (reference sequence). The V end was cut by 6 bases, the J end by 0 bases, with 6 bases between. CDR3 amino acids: CASRESSYNEQFF. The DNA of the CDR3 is TGTGCCAGTAGGGAGAGCTCCTACAATGAGCAGTTCTTC.